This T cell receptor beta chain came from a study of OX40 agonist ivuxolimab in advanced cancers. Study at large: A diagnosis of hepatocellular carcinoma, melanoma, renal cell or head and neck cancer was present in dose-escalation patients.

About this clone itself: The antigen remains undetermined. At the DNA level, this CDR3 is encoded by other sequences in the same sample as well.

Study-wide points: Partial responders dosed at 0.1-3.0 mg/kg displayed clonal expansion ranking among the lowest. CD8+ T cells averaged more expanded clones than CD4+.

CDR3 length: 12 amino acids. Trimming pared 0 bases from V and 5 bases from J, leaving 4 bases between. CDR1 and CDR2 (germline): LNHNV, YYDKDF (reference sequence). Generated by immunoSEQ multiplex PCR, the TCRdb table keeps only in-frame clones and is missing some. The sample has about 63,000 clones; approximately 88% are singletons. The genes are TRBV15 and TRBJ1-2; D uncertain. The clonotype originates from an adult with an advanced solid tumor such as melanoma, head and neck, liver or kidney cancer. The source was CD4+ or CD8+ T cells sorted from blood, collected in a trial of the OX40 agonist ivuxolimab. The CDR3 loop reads CATSRDGYGYTF. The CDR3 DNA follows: TGTGCCACCAGCAGAGATGGTTATGGCTACACCTTC.